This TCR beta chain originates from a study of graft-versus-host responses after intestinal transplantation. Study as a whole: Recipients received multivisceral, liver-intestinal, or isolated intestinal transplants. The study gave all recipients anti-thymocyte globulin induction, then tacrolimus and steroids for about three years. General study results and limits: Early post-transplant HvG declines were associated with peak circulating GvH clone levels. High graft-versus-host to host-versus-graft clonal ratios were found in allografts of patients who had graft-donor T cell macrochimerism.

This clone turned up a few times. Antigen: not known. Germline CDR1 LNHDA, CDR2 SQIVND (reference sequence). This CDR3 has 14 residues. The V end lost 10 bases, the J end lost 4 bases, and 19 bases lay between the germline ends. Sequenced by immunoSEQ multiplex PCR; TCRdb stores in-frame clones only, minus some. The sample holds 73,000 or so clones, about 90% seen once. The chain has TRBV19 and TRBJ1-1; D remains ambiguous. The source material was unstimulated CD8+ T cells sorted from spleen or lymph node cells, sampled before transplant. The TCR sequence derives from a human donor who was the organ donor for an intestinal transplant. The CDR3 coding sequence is TGTGCCACCATTGGGCTCTCCCAGACCACTGAAGCTTTCTTT. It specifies CATIGLSQTTEAFF.